Below, one TCR beta chain is given with its context. TCRdb's table, derived via immunoSEQ multiplex PCR, lists solely in-frame clones and lacks some. Seen here are 200,000 to 300,000 clones, about 83% observed once, and the top ten hold roughly 5.5%. This specimen belongs to a study of blood T cell repertoires in COVID-19. V lost 1 base, J lost 8 bases, and 10 bases lay in between. The CDR3 sequence is 12 residues long. Per germline, CDR1 SQVTM and CDR2 ANQGSEA. The TCR originated in a human donor in a cohort sampled during active COVID-19. Sequenced sample: peripheral blood. The chain carries TRBV29-1 and TRBJ2-3, with D hard to call. As DNA, the CDR3 is TGCAGCGTTGAAGTAGACTTCCGTACGCAGTATTTT. Protein: CSVEVDFRTQYF.